The rows below give T cell receptor beta chains drawn from one sample of a study of cytomegalovirus exposure and HLA in healthy donors. The table came from immunoSEQ multiplex PCR; TCRdb's copy has only in-frame clones and leaves some out. The sample consists of fewer than 250,000 clones, around 87% of them appearing once. Sequencing input: PBMCs. The receptors derive from a man younger than 35 in good health and CMV-seronegative. CDR3s include the opening cysteine and the closing phenylalanine or tryptophan. The size of a clone is reported for some rows only, either as once, few or many, or as a class for expanded clones.

-	TRBV5-1	CASSFQGNTEAFF
-	TRBV5-1	CASSERQDQPQHF
few	TRBV6-1	CASSETSSYEQYF
-	TRBV2	CASNGLAGGNEQFF
once	TRBV4-3	CASSQSASLVSGELFF
-	TRBV19	CASSRTPGQLNSPLHF
-	TRBV27	CASSLRGDGIYEQYF
-	TRBV28	CASSLPGQLPTDTQYF
-	TRBV9	CASSLSEIAPDTQYF
-	TRBV7-2	CASSPWGAYEQYF
-	TRBV29-1	CSVERGVGGYTF
-	TRBV7-9	CASSFLFISSGTDTQYF
-	TRBV29-1	CSVGENSNQPQHF
once	TRBV6-6	CASSYFGERGNYGYTF
-	TRBV7-2	CASSTIRGPSRNTIYF
-	TRBV7-2	CASSLGAGLGDTQYF
-	TRBV6-6	CASRYSRPSYEQYF
-	TRBV11-2	CASSLDWTSYNEQFF
-	TRBV19	CATSFRGAKNIQYF
-	TRBV28	CASRPYSGSMTDTQYF
-	TRBV28	CASTSGNTGELFF
-	TRBV18	CASSPGRSRELFF
-	TRBV4-3	CASSQAAPSGGSYEQYF
-	TRBV29-1	CSGGGGIGSFF
-	TRBV4-1	CASSQGALQGPHYGYTF
-	TRBV28	CASSPPGQFYPLWPQHF
-	TRBV27	CASSLSRKLAEAFF
-	TRBV4-3	CASSQIDRDYGYTF
few	TRBV15	CATSRNSGRQPQHF
-	TRBV4-3	CASSRGHSTDTQYF
once	TRBV6-7	CASSYAGGKQSYEQYF
-	TRBV7-2	CASSLYATTGRTGELFF
-	TRBV19	CASQDIGERKPQHF
-	TRBV5-1	CASSPGHTMLYEQYF
-	TRBV9	CASSVVSADTQYF
-	TRBV7-7	CASSLSTGTNYEQYF
-	TRBV7-2	CASSSSFGNEQFF
-	TRBV6-5	CASKQGSNSPLHF
-	TRBV18	CASSPVVGGTYEQYF
-	TRBV7-9	CASRKQGRNEQFF
-	TRBV7-2	CASSWALSYNEQFF
-	TRBV28	CASLNPGFGGNTIYF
-	TRBV5-1	CASSTGTLDEQYF
-	TRBV15	CATSRKLYTEAFF
-	TRBV9	CASSVSGGSQPQHF
-	TRBV6-4	CASSEQSGFYNEQFF
few	TRBV7-9	CASSLRGINSPLHF
few	TRBV19	CASSIEASTYEQYF
-	TRBV6-4	CASSPPWEGDEQYF
few	TRBV4-3	CASSQLIGEIHYEQYF
-	TRBV7-2	CASARSSYEQYF